The present TCR beta chain was sequenced within a study of beta chain features in type 1 diabetes. Whole-study results and caveats: TCRB CDR3s were moderately but significantly shorter in Type 1 diabetes patients in all four CD4+ subsets.

This clone was observed a handful of times. The antigen is unknown. The V gene end was trimmed by 5 bases and the J gene end by 8 bases; junction bases not matched to a gene: 7. The CDR3 is 14 amino acids. Germline V gives CDR1 SGHTA, CDR2 FQGTGA. The investigators reverse transcribed all of the isolated RNA, so they sequenced expressed TCRB transcripts. Only in-frame clones appear in the TCRdb table, and some are missing; sequencing was by immunoSEQ multiplex PCR. The data contain 120,000 to 150,000 clones, 13% of them singletons. The specimen was central memory CD4+ T cells from blood. V usage is TRBV7-3 and J usage is TRBJ2-7; 12 bases agree with TRBD2. This sequence originates from a man between 18 and 29 years old with type 1 diabetes. This CDR3 is CASSPTSGGSQQYF. The CDR3 DNA reads as TGTGCCAGCAGCCCGACTAGCGGGGGTTCGCAGCAGTACTTC.